The text below deals with one T cell receptor beta chain. The V end lost 8 bases, the J end lost 1 base, and 9 bases lay between the germline ends. This CDR3 is 13 amino acids long. CDR1 is ENHRY and CDR2 is SYGVKD in the germline V gene. Study processing details: Amplifying reference gene primers gave estimates of nucleated cell counts. Only in-frame clones appear in the TCRdb table, and some are missing; sequencing was by immunoSEQ multiplex PCR. V and J calls and clone size are copied from that table; D and trimming were computed from the DNA. In the table there are roughly 200,000 clones, roughly 90% of which are singletons. The record originates from a study of blood T cell repertoires in COVID-19. Study-wide background: The United States, Italy and Spain provided the acute and convalescent COVID-19 samples.

The sequencing input was peripheral blood. This sequence originates from a man aged 70 or older with acute or convalescent COVID-19. J is TRBJ1-5 and V is TRBV10-3, with D possibly matching TRBD1 (6 bases). The CDR3 loop reads CAISQGSNQPQHF. CDR3 sequence (DNA): TGTGCCATCTCACAGGGAAGCAATCAGCCCCAGCATTTT.